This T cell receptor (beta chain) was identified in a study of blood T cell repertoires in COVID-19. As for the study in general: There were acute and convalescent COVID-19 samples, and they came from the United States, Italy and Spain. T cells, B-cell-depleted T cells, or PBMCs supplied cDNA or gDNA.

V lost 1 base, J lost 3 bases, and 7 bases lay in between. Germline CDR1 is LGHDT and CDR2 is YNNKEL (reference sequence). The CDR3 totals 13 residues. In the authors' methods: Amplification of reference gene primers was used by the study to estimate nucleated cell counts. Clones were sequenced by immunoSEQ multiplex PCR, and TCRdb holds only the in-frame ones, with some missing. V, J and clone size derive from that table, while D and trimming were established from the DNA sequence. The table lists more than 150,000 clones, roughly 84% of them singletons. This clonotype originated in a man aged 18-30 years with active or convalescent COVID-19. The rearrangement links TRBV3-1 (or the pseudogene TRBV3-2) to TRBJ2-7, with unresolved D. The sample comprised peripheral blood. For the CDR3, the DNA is TGTGCCAGCAGCCAAGTTGGCCTCTACGAGCAGTACTTC. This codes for CASSQVGLYEQYF.